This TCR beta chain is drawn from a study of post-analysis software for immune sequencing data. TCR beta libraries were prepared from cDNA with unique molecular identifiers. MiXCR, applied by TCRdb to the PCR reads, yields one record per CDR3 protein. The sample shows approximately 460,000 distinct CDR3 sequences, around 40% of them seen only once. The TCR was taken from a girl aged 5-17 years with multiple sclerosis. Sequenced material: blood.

The CDR3: CASSSGQSSSYEQYF. The CDR3 DNA reads as TGTGCCAGCAGTTCGGGACAGTCGAGCTCCTACGAGCAGTACTTC. The chain links TRBV27 to TRBJ2-7; TRBD1 matches 7 bases. Germline V lookup: CDR1 MNHEY, CDR2 SMNVEV (reference sequence). CDR3 length: 15 amino acids. V shed 4 bases, J shed 0 bases, and the junction held 6 bases outside the gene matches.